This paragraph covers one TCR beta chain sequence. The sample belongs to a study of response to subunit inactivated influenza vaccine. TCRdb reprocessed the RT-PCR reads with MiXCR, giving one entry per CDR3 protein. Among 180,000 or so distinct CDR3 sequences listed, 12% were seen once. CDR1 MNHEY and CDR2 SVGEGT come from the germline V gene. This CDR3 has 16 amino acids. Trimming took 0 bases from V and 1 from J, leaving 13 bases between them. These same data were also listed under a study on T cells expressing NK-cell markers. That investigation notes: What made the TCR beta cDNA was 5'RACE template switching with UMIs. Each TCR beta repertoire originated in sorted T cells that were CD3+CD56+NKG2C+, CD3+CD56+NKG2C- or CD3+CD56-NKG2C+.

This specimen consisted of CD8+ T cells sorted from PBMCs, obtained roughly 13 days after vaccination. The rearrangement links TRBV6-2 or TRBV6-3 to TRBJ2-7; unclear D gene. The clonotype was recovered from a man in his fifties who received an inactivated influenza vaccine. CDR3 residues: CASSYSPGIFSYEQYF. CDR3 in DNA: TGTGCCAGCAGTTACTCACCAGGAATTTTTTCCTACGAGCAGTACTTC.